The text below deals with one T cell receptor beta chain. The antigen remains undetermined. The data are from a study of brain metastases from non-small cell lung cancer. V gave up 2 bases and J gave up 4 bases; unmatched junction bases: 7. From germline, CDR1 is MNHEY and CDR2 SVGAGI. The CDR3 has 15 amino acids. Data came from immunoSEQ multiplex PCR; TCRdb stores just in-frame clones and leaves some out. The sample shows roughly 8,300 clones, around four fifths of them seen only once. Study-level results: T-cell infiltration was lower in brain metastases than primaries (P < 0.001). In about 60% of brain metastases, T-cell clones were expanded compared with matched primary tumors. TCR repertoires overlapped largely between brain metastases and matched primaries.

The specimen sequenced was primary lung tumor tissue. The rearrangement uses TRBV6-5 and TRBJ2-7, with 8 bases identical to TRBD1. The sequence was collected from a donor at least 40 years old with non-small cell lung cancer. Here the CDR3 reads CASSYRRTGRYEQYF. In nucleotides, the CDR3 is TGTGCCAGCAGTTACCGAAGGACAGGGCGGTACGAGCAGTACTTC.